Here is one T cell receptor beta chain with its context. Its specificity is unknown. The data are from a study of cytomegalovirus exposure and HLA in healthy donors. The study, taken as a whole, reports: High sensitivity and specificity were reportedly achieved when the classifier diagnosed cytomegalovirus status.

Trimming at V came to 5 bases and at J to 5 bases, leaving 4 bases not matched to a gene. The CDR3 covers 14 residues. Germline values: CDR1 LNHDA, CDR2 SQIVND (reference sequence). Vbeta (60) and Jbeta (13) primers were used in the PCR. Assay: immunoSEQ multiplex PCR; the TCRdb copy retains only in-frame clones and omits some. The sample comprises under 200,000 clones, roughly three quarters of which are singletons, and roughly 7.5% rests with the top ten. The source of this sequence is a male donor in good health and CMV-seropositive. The rearrangement joins TRBV19 to TRBJ2-7; TRBD1 agrees at 12 bases. The sequenced sample was PBMCs. CDR3 residues: CASSEGTGGDEQYF. The CDR3 nucleotides read TGTGCCAGTAGTGAGGGGACAGGGGGCGACGAGCAGTACTTC. The full variable domain, rest sourced from reference TRBV19 and TRBJ2-7, is DGGITQSPKYLFRKEGQNVTLSCEQNLNHDAMYWYRQDPGQGLRLIYYSQIVNDFQKGDIAEGYSVSREKKESFPLTVTSAQKNPTAFYLCASSEGTGGDEQYFGPGTRLTVT.